The rows below give T cell receptor beta chains drawn from one sample of a study of T cells in Graves' hyperthyroidism and ophthalmopathy. TCRdb independently ran MiXCR on the multiplex PCR reads; one entry per CDR3 protein. Of about 200,000 distinct CDR3 sequences detected, less than 20% appear once; the ten largest clones hold approximately 56%. Specimen: blood. The source of these receptors is a woman in her fifties or sixties with Graves' hyperthyroidism. Both conserved end residues are part of each CDR3.

cdr3_aa | v_call
CSVGGGRGQETQYF | TRBV29-1
CSAVAEKDEQFF | TRBV20-1
CASTPSTGSYARYGYTF | TRBV7-9
CASSLDHQADTQYF | TRBV11-3
CASSPRTGGGFSPLHF | TRBV5-1
CASSLDLGTSATIHNEQFF | TRBV11-3
CASNTGSAGNTIYF | TRBV19
CASSSGDRAFQPQHF | TRBV28
CSATRGSNQPQHF | TRBV29-1
CSARAVLANTGELFF | TRBV20-1
CASSPSVRAHSYNEQFF | TRBV28
CASSPEGLSTDTQYF | TRBV9
CASMHSESYEQYF | TRBV3-1
CSARGQRALYNEQFF | TRBV20-1
CASSFVAANNEQFF | TRBV7-2
CASSHGLAGGPNTGELFF | TRBV27
CASSPSGEIPGEQYF | TRBV7-6
CASSFSLGPSGLSGELFF | TRBV12-3/TRBV12-4
CAWGVRVGNDEQFF | TRBV30
CASSLLSRPRLGTQYF | TRBV27
CAISDRVGQPQHF | TRBV10-3
CASSHGPTDTQYF | TRBV12-3/TRBV12-4
CASRAKGVNYNEQFF | TRBV6-2/TRBV6-3
CSASKIASSYNEQFF | TRBV20-1
CASSIPGGPDRDEQFF | TRBV9
CASSSTGRPYNSPLHF | TRBV18
CASSTSTDTQYF | TRBV7-9
CSVASSPIYEQYF | TRBV29-1
CASSARDGEYF | TRBV6-1
CASSFGQGGRETQYF | TRBV12-3/TRBV12-4
CASTPGGEWVDEQFF | TRBV5-1
CASSLLRASGRAVTDTQYF | TRBV7-9
CASSLDLREQYF | TRBV5-6
CASSVSVDGYTF | TRBV2
CATPNEGQDIGALYGANVLTF | TRBV15
CASSLGTSATDTQYF | TRBV5-1
CASSTGTGGEKLFF | TRBV19
CASSLEGAVNYGYTF | TRBV12-3/TRBV12-4
CASSFSVGIAGDAGYNEQFF | TRBV7-2
CASKQAPAGYEQYF | TRBV2
CASSLVLGRTGGLDTQYF | TRBV11-2